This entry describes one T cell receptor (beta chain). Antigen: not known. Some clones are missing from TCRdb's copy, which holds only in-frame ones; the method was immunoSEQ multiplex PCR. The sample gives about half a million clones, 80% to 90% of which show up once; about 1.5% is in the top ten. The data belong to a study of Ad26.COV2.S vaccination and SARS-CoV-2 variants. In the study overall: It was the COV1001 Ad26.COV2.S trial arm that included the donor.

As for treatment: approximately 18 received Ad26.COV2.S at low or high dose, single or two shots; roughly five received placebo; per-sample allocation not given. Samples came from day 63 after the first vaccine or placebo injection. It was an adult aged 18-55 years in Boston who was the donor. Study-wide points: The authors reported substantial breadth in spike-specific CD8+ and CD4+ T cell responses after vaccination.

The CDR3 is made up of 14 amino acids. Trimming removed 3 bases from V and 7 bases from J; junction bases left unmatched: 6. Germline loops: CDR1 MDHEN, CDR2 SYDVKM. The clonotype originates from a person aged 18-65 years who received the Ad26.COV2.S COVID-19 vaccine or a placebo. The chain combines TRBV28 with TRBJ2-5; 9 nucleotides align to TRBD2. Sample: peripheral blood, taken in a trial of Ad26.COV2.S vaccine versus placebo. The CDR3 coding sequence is TGTGCCAGCAGTTTGACTAGCGGCCCGGCGACCCAGTACTTC. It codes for CASSLTSGPATQYF.